This T cell receptor beta chain was captured by sequencing in a study of blood T cell repertoires in COVID-19. In the study overall: T cells, B-cell-depleted T cells, or PBMCs supplied cDNA or gDNA.

It was during active infection that Seattle patients were enrolled and then longitudinally followed. Germline trimming cut 1 base from V and 13 bases from J; bases unmatched to any gene: 13. From germline, CDR1 is SGHTA and CDR2 FQGNSA. The CDR3 sequence is 15 residues long. The repertoire was sequenced with immunoSEQ multiplex PCR; TCRdb's copy has only in-frame clones and lacks some. The sample shows 250,000 to 350,000 clones, 84% of them seen only once. Material for sequencing was peripheral blood. The source is a human donor with COVID-19, enrolled during active disease. The donor label of this sample is uncertain. The V call is TRBV7-2, the J call TRBJ1-1; 9 nucleotides align to TRBD1. CDR3 sequence: CASSLDPQGAQDHFF. Here the CDR3 DNA reads TGTGCCAGCAGCTTAGACCCACAGGGGGCGCAAGACCATTTCTTT.